Following are 8 T cell receptor beta chains from one sample sequenced in a study of T cells in localized non-small cell lung cancer. Sequenced by immunoSEQ multiplex PCR; TCRdb stores in-frame clones only, minus some. This sample has tens of thousands of clones, with around 84% found just once. The sequences come from peripheral blood, collected before any cancer treatment. The origin of the receptors is a man aged 40 to 69 with stage I lung adenocarcinoma.

The V and J genes are TRBV28 and TRBJ1-2; 8 bases are shared with TRBD1. The CDR3 totals 14 residues. CDR1 is MDHEN, CDR2 SYDVKM, per germline. With 5 bases clipped from V and 5 bases from J, the junction kept 7 bases outside the gene matches. CDR3 sequence: CASSLGTGLYGYTF. CDR3 coding DNA: TGTGCCAGCAGTCTAGGGACAGGCCTTTATGGCTACACCTTC.

The chain recombines TRBV7-2 with TRBJ2-3; the D is unclear. V lost 3 bases, J lost 2 bases, and 12 bases lay in between. CDR3 size: 15 residues. CDR1 is SGHTA, CDR2 FQGNSA, per germline. The CDR3 here is CASSFGATVTDTQYF. DNA for the CDR3: TGTGCCAGCAGCTTTGGAGCGACTGTCACAGATACGCAGTATTTT.

The V and J genes are TRBV6-5 and TRBJ2-3; D remains ambiguous. Trimming left V 7 bases short and J 2 bases short, with 16 bases between. CDR1 is MNHEY and CDR2 is SVGAGI in the germline V gene. The CDR3 contains 15 residues. CDR3: CASTIGWEFTDTQYF. The CDR3 coding sequence is TGTGCCAGCACCATAGGTTGGGAATTCACAGATACGCAGTATTTT.

The rearrangement uses TRBV6-6 and TRBJ2-1, with D perhaps TRBD1 or TRBD2 (6 bases each). The CDR3 loop spans 14 amino acids. The germline CDR1 and CDR2 sequences are MNHNY and SVGAGI (reference sequence). The V end lost 5 bases, the J end lost 5 bases, and 13 bases lay between the germline ends. As DNA, the CDR3 is TGTGCCAGCAGTCTTTCGGGGGCCAACAATGAGCAGTTCTTC. Its translation: CASSLSGANNEQFF.

V is TRBV2 and J is TRBJ1-2; D is unresolved. Trimming shortened V by 8 bases and J by 7 bases, and 8 bases separated the two germline ends. This CDR3 has 10 amino acids. Germline CDR1 is SNHLY and CDR2 is FYNNEI. Written as DNA, the CDR3 is TGTGCCAGCGTCAGACCTGGCTACACCTTC. Protein sequence: CASVRPGYTF. The variable domain in full, completed from reference TRBV2 and TRBJ1-2, reads EPEVTQTPSHQVTQMGQEVILRCVPISNHLYFYWYRQILGQKVEFLVSFYNNEISEKSEIFDDQFSVERPDGSNFTLKIRSTKLEDSAMYFCASVRPGYTFGSGTRLTVV.

The rearrangement joins TRBV2 to TRBJ1-1; D gene uncertain. V gave up 3 bases and J gave up 8 bases, with 7 bases separating them. The CDR3 runs to 11 residues. Germline V gene lookup returns CDR1 SNHLY and CDR2 FYNNEI. The CDR3 loop reads CASSEYQEAFF. The DNA of the CDR3 is TGTGCCAGCAGTGAGTACCAAGAAGCTTTCTTT. Full variable domain (rest looked up from reference TRBV2 and TRBJ1-1): EPEVTQTPSHQVTQMGQEVILRCVPISNHLYFYWYRQILGQKVEFLVSFYNNEISEKSEIFDDQFSVERPDGSNFTLKIRSTKLEDSAMYFCASSEYQEAFFGQGTRLTVV.

This clone was counted once. The chain links TRBV27 to TRBJ2-7, with 10 bases identical to TRBD1. CDR1 is MNHEY, CDR2 SMNVEV, per germline (reference sequence). J gave up 5 bases and V 5 bases, and 9 bases lay outside the gene matches. The length of the CDR3 is 15 residues. This CDR3 is CASSLRDRGVDEQYF. The DNA for the CDR3 is TGTGCCAGCAGTCTCCGGGACAGGGGTGTCGACGAGCAGTACTTC.

V is TRBV28 and J is TRBJ1-1; 9 bases match TRBD1. This CDR3 comprises 18 residues. The junction had 13 bases not matched to a gene; V was cut back by 4 bases and J by 1 base. Germline CDR1 MDHEN, CDR2 SYDVKM. This CDR3 reads CASSSYRGLGLGNTEAFF. CDR3 in DNA: TGTGCCAGCAGTTCGTACAGGGGGCTCGGTTTGGGGAACACTGAAGCTTTCTTT.